This T cell receptor (beta chain) was identified in a study of blood T cells in healthy people across ages (dated by TCRdb to between 2015 and 2017). Concerning the study at large: In model experiments, template switching captured about one uniquely barcoded TCR beta cDNA molecule for every two T cells. Donors of different ages were randomly distributed across sequencing lanes to avoid experimental bias. Using the same blood draw, the study looked at two additional independent replicas of 1 million unique cDNA reads for two donors, one aged 18 to 30 and the other aged 80 or older. Four age groups were formed from the donors: young (average about 16 years), middle-aged (around 40), aged (approximately 60) and long-lived (around 82). To track age-related changes in TCR beta repertoire diversity, the study relied on deep sequencing normalized with unique cDNA molecular identifiers.

Receptor libraries were prepared by 5' RACE. TCRdb shows the sequencer as Illumina HiSeq 2500. A second 7 to 11 cycle PCR used a sample-barcoded 5' primer and a J-beta primer mix. A unique molecular identifier was introduced onto each TCR beta cDNA molecule by a template-switch 5' adaptor carrying 12 random nucleotides. Each sample yielded at least 2.5 million CDR3-containing paired-end reads. The Mint cDNA synthesis kit, primed by a TRBC-specific oligonucleotide, was used to synthesize first-strand cDNA from all RNA. All cDNA was treated with uracil-DNA glycosylase and then went through a first 18-cycle PCR with the universal primers M1SS and BC2_uni_R. As for how the authors treated the data: Normalization of each sample was performed by random selection of 1 million high-quality reads, each carrying a distinct molecular identifier. Reads sharing molecular identifiers were discarded rather than binned into consensus sequences. CDR3 identification, clonotype clustering and error correction used MiTCR with a Q25 quality threshold and the strictest error-elimination algorithm. A nonparametric unseen species model with Euler transformation was used to estimate lower-bound total TCR beta diversity. TCRdb trimmed public reads at Q25 via fastp, called clones via MiXCR and kept in-frame beta chains. Rows are unified per CDR3 protein, each entry keeping the most common DNA and genes. None of the V and J calls come from the authors' own analysis; TCRdb made them. The sample table shows approximately 690,000 distinct CDR3 sequences, and around 43% are seen once. 25% to 35% of the sample is held by the ten biggest clonotypes.

Study-level results and caveats: Observed TCR beta diversity per million T cells fell roughly linearly with age, and a significant reduction was already apparent by age around 39. Since profiling was done on bulk unsorted PBMCs, naive and antigen-experienced compartments could not be conclusively compared. Estimates of total diversity based on one million sequenced T cells were considered lower bounds and underestimates. Observed TCR beta diversity correlated strongly with the percentage of naive T cells measured by flow cytometry. Donor CMV infection status was unknown, potentially confounding age-related changes in expanded clonotypes. The long-lived group showed more naive CD4+ T cells, fewer expanded clones and increased TCR diversity than the aged group, suggesting age selection.

Including cysteine and phenylalanine, the CDR3 has 17 amino acids. The entry retains the CDR3 DNA only, 51 bases that are in frame from base 1. CDR1 and CDR2, per the germline V gene (reference sequence), are SEHNR and FQNEAQ. About this clonotype: Its antigen specificity is not known. Compared with germline, one end of the junction differs, possibly owing to a read error.

The donors were under 40 Caucasian individuals from Russia, aged roughly 6 to 100 years, who were systemically healthy. About 9.8 milliliters of peripheral blood were drawn from each donor into EDTA-treated Vacutainer tubes. Ficoll-Paque density-gradient centrifugation was used to isolate PBMCs, with at least 6 million per sample. Trizol reagent was used to extract total RNA from PBMCs, with at least 5.5 micrograms per sample. The percentages of naive CD45RAhigh/CD27high T cells were determined by flow cytometry on a PBMC aliquot from every donor. The chain joins TRBV7-9 to TRBJ2-1, and TRBD2 may be the D gene, going by 6 matching bases. The receptor was derived from a man older than 75 in good health. Sequencing used blood. CDR3 region: CVSSSPPLATTYNEQFF. At the DNA level, the sequence is TGTGTCAGCAGCTCACCGCCCCTAGCGACTACCTACAATGAGCAGTTCTTC.